The 10 T cell receptor beta chains below all came from one sample that was sequenced in a study of blood T cell repertoires in COVID-19 (dated by TCRdb to the early 2020s). The library came from the immunoSEQ multiplex PCR assay. The table was pulled from immuneACCESS by TCRdb, which kept in-frame rearrangements only. Such tables lose some clones; where checked, under half of the loss comes from unresolved V genes, and the rest has no known cause. This sample holds 110,000 to 150,000 clones; roughly 80% were observed only once. Approximately 3.5% of the sample is in the top ten clones. The sequenced sample consisted of peripheral blood. The source is a man aged 70 or older who had recovered from COVID-19.

This rearrangement joins TRBV7-9 to TRBJ1-1; 8 nucleotides agree with TRBD1. The CDR3 length is 15 residues. The V gene end was trimmed by 4 bases and the J gene end by 7 bases; junction bases not matched to a gene: 11. CDR1 is SEHNR and CDR2 is FQNEAQ in the germline V gene (reference sequence). CDR3 residues: CASSSTGQGSVEAFF. The DNA of the CDR3 is TGTGCCAGCAGCTCAACCGGACAGGGCTCTGTTGAAGCTTTCTTT.

This clone was seen a single time. J is TRBJ1-1 and V is TRBV30; TRBD1 matches at 9 bases. The germline V gene has CDR1 GTSNPN and CDR2 SVGIG (reference sequence). CDR3 length: 15 amino acids. The V gene end was trimmed by 1 base and the J gene end by 3 bases; junction bases not matched to a gene: 6. Here the CDR3 DNA reads TGTGCCTGGAGTGCGGGACAGGGCGTTCACACTGAAGCTTTCTTT. This sequence encodes CAWSAGQGVHTEAFF.

V usage is TRBV19 and J usage is TRBJ1-1, with a weak D call TRBD1 (5 bases). In germline, CDR1 is LNHDA, CDR2 SQIVND (reference sequence). V lost 9 bases, J lost 3 bases, and 14 bases lay in between. The CDR3 is 13 amino acids. CDR3 sequence reads: CASDLGGDTEAFF. In nucleotides, the CDR3 is TGTGCCAGCGACCTGGGGGGGGACACTGAAGCTTTCTTT.

The chain is built from TRBV2 and TRBJ2-7; 9 bases agree with TRBD1. V lost 1 base to trimming and J lost 7 bases; unmatched junction nucleotides: 14. The CDR3 runs 17 residues. Germline values: CDR1 SNHLY, CDR2 FYNNEI. The CDR3 protein is CASSEVWGQGPSGEQYF. In DNA form, the CDR3 reads TGTGCCAGCAGTGAAGTCTGGGGACAGGGTCCCTCGGGGGAGCAGTACTTC.

The chain joins TRBV5-1 to TRBJ1-4; possible D gene TRBD1, 5 bases. The V gene lost 0 bases and the J gene lost 3 bases, with 9 bases spanning the gap. CDR1 and CDR2 (germline): SGHRS, YFSETQ. The CDR3 contains 15 residues. Here the CDR3 reads CASSLGDRANEKLFF. The CDR3, as DNA: TGCGCCAGCAGCTTGGGTGACAGAGCTAATGAAAAACTGTTTTTT.

This clone was seen a single time. The J gene is TRBJ2-5, the V gene TRBV19; no clear D. This CDR3 comprises 14 residues. Trimming pared 3 bases from V and 2 bases from J, leaving 10 bases between. Per germline, CDR1 LNHDA and CDR2 SQIVND (reference sequence). The CDR3 loop reads CASSIARGQETQYF. For the CDR3, the DNA is TGTGCCAGTAGTATTGCGAGAGGACAAGAGACCCAGTACTTC.

The chain is built from TRBV23-1 and TRBJ1-1; D not certain. TRBV23-1 is an ORF for which the function is uncertain. V dropped 3 bases and J dropped 8 bases, with 7 bases sitting between them. The CDR3 has 11 residues. The CDR3 DNA reads TGCGCCAGCAGTCAGGGCTCGGAAGCTTTCTTT. Amino acids: CASSQGSEAFF.

V is TRBV27 and J is TRBJ2-1; perhaps TRBD2 as D (5 bases). The V gene's germline CDR1 is MNHEY and CDR2 SMNVEV (reference sequence). The CDR3 totals 13 residues. With 3 bases removed from V and 5 bases from J, the gap between germline ends came to 8 bases. CDR3 loop: CASSFGLDNEQFF. The DNA of the CDR3 is TGTGCCAGCAGTTTCGGACTGGACAATGAGCAGTTCTTC.

The V and J genes are TRBV11-2 and TRBJ2-1; no definite D call. The V gene lost 4 bases and the J gene lost 0 bases, with 4 bases spanning the gap. CDR3 size: 13 residues. The germline CDR1 and CDR2 sequences are SGHAT and FQNNGV. CDR3 in amino acids: CASSSLSYNEQFF. In nucleotides, the CDR3 is TGTGCCAGCAGCTCCCTCTCCTACAATGAGCAGTTCTTC.

This chain links TRBV7-8 with TRBJ2-7; TRBD1 matches 10 bases. V gave up 3 bases and J gave up 5 bases; unmatched junction bases: 7. Germline CDR1 reads SGHVS; CDR2 reads FQNEAQ. The CDR3 is 15 residues long. CDR3 protein: CASSFRTGGSDEQYF. The CDR3, as DNA: TGTGCCAGCAGCTTCCGGACAGGGGGAAGTGACGAGCAGTACTTC. The variable domain in full, with the rest retrieved from reference TRBV7-8 and TRBJ2-7, is GAGVSQSPRYKVAKRGQDVALRCDPISGHVSLFWYQQALGQGPEFLTYFQNEAQLDKSGLPSDRFFAERPEGSVSTLKIQRTQQEDSAVYLCASSFRTGGSDEQYFGPGTRLTVT.